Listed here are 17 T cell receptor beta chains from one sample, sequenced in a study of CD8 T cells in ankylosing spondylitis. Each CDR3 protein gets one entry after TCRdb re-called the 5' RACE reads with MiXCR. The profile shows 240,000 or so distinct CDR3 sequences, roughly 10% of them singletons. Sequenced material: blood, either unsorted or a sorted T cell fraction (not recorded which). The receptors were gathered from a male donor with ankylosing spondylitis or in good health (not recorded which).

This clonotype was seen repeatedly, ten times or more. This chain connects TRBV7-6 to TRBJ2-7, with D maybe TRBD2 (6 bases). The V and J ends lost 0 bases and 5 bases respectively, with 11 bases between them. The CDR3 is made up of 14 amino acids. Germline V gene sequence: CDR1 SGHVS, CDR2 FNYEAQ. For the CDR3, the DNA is TGTGCCAGCAGCTTAGCACTAGCTGGGGACGAGCAGTACTTC. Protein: CASSLALAGDEQYF.

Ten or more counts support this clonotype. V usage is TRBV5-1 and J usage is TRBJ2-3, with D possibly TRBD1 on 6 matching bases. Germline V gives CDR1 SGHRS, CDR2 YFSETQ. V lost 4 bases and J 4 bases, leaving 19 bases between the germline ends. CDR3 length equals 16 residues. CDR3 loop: CASSRINHRDPDTQYF. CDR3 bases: TGCGCCAGCAGCCGAATCAATCACAGGGACCCAGATACGCAGTATTTT.

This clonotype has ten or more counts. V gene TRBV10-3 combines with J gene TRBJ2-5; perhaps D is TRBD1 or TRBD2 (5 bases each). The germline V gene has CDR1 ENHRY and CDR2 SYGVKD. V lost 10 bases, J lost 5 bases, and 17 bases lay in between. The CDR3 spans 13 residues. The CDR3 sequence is CATHSRDVETQYF. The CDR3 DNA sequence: TGTGCCACCCACTCACGGGACGTCGAGACCCAGTACTTC.

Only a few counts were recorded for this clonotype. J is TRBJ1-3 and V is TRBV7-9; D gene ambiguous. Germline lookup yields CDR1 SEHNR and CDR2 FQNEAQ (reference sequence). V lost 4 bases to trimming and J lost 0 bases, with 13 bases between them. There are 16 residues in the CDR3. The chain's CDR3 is CASSSIDGLSGNTIYF. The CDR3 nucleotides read TGTGCCAGCAGCTCCATTGACGGACTCTCTGGAAACACCATATATTTT. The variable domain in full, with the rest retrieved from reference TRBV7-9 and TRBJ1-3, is DTGVSQNPRHKITKRGQNVTFRCDPISEHNRLYWYRQTLGQGPEFLTYFQNEAQLEKSRLLSDRFSAERPKGSFSTLEIQRTEQGDSAMYLCASSSIDGLSGNTIYFGEGSWLTVV.

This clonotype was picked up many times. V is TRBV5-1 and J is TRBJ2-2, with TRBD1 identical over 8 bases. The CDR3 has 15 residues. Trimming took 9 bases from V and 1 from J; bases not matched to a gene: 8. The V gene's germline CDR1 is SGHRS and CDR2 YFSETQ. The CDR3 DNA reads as TGCGCCACCAGACGAGGGACAGGGAACACCGGGGAGCTGTTTTTT. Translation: CATRRGTGNTGELFF.

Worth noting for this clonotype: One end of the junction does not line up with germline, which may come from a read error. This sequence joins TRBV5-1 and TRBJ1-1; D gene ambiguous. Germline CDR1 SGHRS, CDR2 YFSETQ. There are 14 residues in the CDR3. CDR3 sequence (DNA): TGCGCCAGCAGCTTGCTAGGCTTGAACAATGAAGCTTTCTTT. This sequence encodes CASSLLGLNNEAFF.

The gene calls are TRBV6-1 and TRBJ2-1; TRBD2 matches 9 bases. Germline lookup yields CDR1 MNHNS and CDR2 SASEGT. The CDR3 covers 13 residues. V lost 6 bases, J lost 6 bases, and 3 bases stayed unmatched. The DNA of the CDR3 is TGTGCCAGCAGCGCTAGCGGGGCCAATGAGCAGTTCTTC. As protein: CASSASGANEQFF.

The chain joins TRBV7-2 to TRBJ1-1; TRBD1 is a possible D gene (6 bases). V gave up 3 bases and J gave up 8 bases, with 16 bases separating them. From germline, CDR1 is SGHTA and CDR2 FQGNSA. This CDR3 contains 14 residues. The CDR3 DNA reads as TGTGCCAGCAGCTTCCGAGTGGGGGGCGGGGAAGCTTTCTTT. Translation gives CASSFRVGGGEAFF.

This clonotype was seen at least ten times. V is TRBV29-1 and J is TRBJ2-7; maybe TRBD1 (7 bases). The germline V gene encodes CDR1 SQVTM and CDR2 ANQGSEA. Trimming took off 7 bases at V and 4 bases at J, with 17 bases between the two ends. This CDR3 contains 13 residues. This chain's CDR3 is CSAAGQSGYEQYF. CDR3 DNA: TGCAGCGCTGCGGGACAGTCGGGTTACGAGCAGTACTTC.

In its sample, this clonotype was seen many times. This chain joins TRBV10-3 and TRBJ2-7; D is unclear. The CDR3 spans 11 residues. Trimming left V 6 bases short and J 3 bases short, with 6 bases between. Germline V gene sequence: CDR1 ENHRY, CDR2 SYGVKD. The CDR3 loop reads CAIRVGYEQYF. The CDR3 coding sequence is TGTGCCATCAGGGTAGGCTACGAGCAGTACTTC.

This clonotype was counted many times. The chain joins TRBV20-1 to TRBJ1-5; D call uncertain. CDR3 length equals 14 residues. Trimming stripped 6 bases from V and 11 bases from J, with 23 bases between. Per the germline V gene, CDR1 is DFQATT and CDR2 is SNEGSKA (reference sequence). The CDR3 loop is CSARFLTGFAAQHF. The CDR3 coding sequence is TGCAGTGCCAGGTTCCTAACCGGGTTTGCGGCCCAGCATTTT.

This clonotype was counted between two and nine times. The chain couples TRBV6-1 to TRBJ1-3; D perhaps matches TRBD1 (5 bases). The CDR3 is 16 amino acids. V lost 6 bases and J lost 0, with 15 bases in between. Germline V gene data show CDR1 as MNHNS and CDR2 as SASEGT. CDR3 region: CASSRDRPVSGNTIYF. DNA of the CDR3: TGTGCCAGCAGCCGCGACAGACCCGTCTCTGGAAACACCATATATTTT.

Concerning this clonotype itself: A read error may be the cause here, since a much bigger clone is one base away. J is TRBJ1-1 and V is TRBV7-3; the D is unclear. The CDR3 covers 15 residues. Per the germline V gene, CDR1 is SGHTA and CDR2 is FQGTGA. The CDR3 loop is CANSFTNVGNTEAFF. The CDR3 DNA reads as TGTGCCAACAGCTTCACAAACGTCGGGAACACTGAAGCTTTCTTT.

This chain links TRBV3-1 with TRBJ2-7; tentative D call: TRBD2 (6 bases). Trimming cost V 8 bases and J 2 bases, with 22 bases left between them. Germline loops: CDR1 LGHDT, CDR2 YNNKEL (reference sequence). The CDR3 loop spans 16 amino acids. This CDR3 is CASSPEDRWGAYEQYF. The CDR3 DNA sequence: TGTGCCAGCTCCCCAGAGGACCGGTGGGGGGCCTACGAGCAGTACTTC.

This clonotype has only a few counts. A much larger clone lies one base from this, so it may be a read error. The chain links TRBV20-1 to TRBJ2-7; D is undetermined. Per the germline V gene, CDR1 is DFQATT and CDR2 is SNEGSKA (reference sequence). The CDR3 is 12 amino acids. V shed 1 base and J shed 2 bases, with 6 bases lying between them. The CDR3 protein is CSARGSTYEQYF. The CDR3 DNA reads TGCAGTGCTAGAGGCTCAACCTACGAGCAGTACTTC.

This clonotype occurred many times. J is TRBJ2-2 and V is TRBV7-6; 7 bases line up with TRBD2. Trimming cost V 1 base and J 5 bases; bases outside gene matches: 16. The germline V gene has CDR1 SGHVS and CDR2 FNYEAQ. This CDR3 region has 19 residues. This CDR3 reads CASSLVFSLADHLTGELFF. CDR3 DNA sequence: TGTGCCAGCAGCTTAGTTTTCAGCCTAGCGGATCATCTGACCGGGGAGCTGTTTTTT.

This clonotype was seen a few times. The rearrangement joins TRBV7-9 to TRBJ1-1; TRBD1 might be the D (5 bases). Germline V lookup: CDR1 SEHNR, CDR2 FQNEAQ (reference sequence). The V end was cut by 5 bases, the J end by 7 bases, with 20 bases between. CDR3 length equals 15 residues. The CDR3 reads CASSPLITGGGEAFF. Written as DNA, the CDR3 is TGTGCCAGCAGCCCCCTAATAACAGGTGGGGGTGAAGCTTTCTTT.